Shown below are 19 T cell receptor beta chains from a single sample sequenced in a study of blood T cells in healthy people across ages. The use of a sample-barcoded 5' primer and a J-beta primer mix characterized a second PCR of roughly 6 to 11 cycles. MiXCR was run by TCRdb on the 5' RACE reads, yielding one entry per CDR3 protein. The repertoire holds 1.8 million or so distinct CDR3 sequences, with more than 35% as singletons. The sequencing input was blood. These receptors all stem from a human donor in good health.

A note on this clonotype: Given a much more abundant clone one base away, this may be a read error. The chain is built from TRBV7-9 and TRBJ2-1; D unresolved. Germline V gene lookup returns CDR1 SEHNR and CDR2 FQNEAQ (reference sequence). This CDR3 has 16 residues. Trimming left V 9 bases short and J 0 bases short, with 18 bases between. CDR3 nucleotide sequence: TGTGCCAGTTATATGTTCGGGTTGTCCTCCTACAATGAGCAGTTCTTC. This translates into CASYMFGLSSYNEQFF.

V and J are TRBV6-2 or TRBV6-3 and TRBJ2-1; the D call may be TRBD1 or TRBD2 (5 bases each). The CDR3 consists of 15 residues. The germline gives CDR1 MNHEY, CDR2 SVGEGT. Trimming shortened V by 2 bases and J by 0 bases, and 8 bases separated the two germline ends. The CDR3 region has the DNA TGTGCCAGCAGTTACGAGGGGAGCTCCTACAATGAGCAGTTCTTC. This codes for CASSYEGSSYNEQFF.

V is TRBV5-1 and J is TRBJ2-5, with 7 bases aligning to TRBD1. From germline, CDR1 is SGHRS and CDR2 YFSETQ. J lost 3 bases, V lost 0 bases, and 8 bases had no gene match. This CDR3 has 16 residues. The CDR3 bases are TGCGCCAGCAGCTTGGCCGGGACAGCCGGCGAAGAGACCCAGTACTTC. Its protein is CASSLAGTAGEETQYF.

The table lists this clonotype with a few counts. The chain couples TRBV7-2 to TRBJ2-5, with a possible D match to TRBD2 (5 bases). The germline CDR1 and CDR2 sequences are SGHTA and FQGNSA. This CDR3 is 15 amino acids long. The V end lost 5 bases, the J end lost 5 bases, and 18 bases lay between the germline ends. The CDR3 region is CASSLIGPTGETQYF. The CDR3 DNA sequence: TGTGCCAGCAGCCTAATAGGGCCTACGGGGGAGACCCAGTACTTC.

This clonotype has a handful of counts. J is TRBJ2-7 and V is TRBV6-2 or TRBV6-3, with D possibly TRBD2 on 6 matching bases. Trimming left V 2 bases short and J 3 bases short, with 20 bases between. This CDR3 has 17 residues. The V gene's germline CDR1 is MNHEY and CDR2 SVGEGT. The CDR3 bases are TGTGCCAGCAGTTACCCCGGGGCGGGGTCCAACCTCTACGAGCAGTACTTC. It yields the protein CASSYPGAGSNLYEQYF.

This chain connects TRBV28 to TRBJ1-1; D gene uncertain. This CDR3 comprises 14 residues. V was pared by 6 bases and J by 5 bases, with 16 bases between. CDR1 is MDHEN and CDR2 is SYDVKM in the germline V gene. The CDR3 region is CASRETRSNTEAFF. The CDR3 nucleotides read TGTGCCAGCAGGGAAACGCGGTCGAATACTGAAGCTTTCTTT.

V usage is TRBV20-1 and J usage is TRBJ2-3; the match to TRBD2 covers 11 bases. Germline V gene data show CDR1 as DFQATT and CDR2 as SNEGSKA (reference sequence). CDR3 length equals 20 residues. V shed 0 bases, J shed 0 bases, and the junction held 14 bases outside the gene matches. The CDR3 spells CSARDPAGLAEGPSTDTQYF. In DNA form, the CDR3 reads TGCAGTGCTAGAGATCCGGCGGGACTAGCGGAAGGTCCTAGCACAGATACGCAGTATTTT.

This clonotype was found a few times. The rearrangement joins TRBV6-5 to TRBJ2-7; D might be TRBD1 (5 bases). Trimming stripped 0 bases from V and 3 bases from J, with 21 bases between. The CDR3 runs to 18 residues. Germline assignment: CDR1 MNHEY and CDR2 SVGAGI. CDR3 DNA sequence: TGTGCCAGCAGTTACTCGATTTATTTACGTGGACATCACTACGAGCAGTACTTC. Translating gives CASSYSIYLRGHHYEQYF.

The V gene is TRBV7-2, the J gene TRBJ2-1, with a tentative D call TRBD1 (6 bases). Germline CDR1 and CDR2: SGHTA and FQGNSA. Trimming took 11 bases from V and 3 from J, leaving 14 bases between them. The CDR3 is 13 residues long. The DNA for the CDR3 is TGTGCCGGCTCAAACAGGGTCTACAATGAGCAGTTCTTC. It encodes CAGSNRVYNEQFF.

The J gene is TRBJ2-3, the V gene TRBV6-2 or TRBV6-3, with D possibly matching TRBD1 (5 bases). Trimming shortened V by 5 bases and J by 3 bases, and 12 bases separated the two germline ends. The CDR3 has 14 residues. Per the germline V gene, CDR1 is MNHEY and CDR2 is SVGEGT. In DNA, the CDR3 is TGTGCCAGCAGTCCCAGGGTCCTAACAGATACGCAGTATTTT. Translation: CASSPRVLTDTQYF.

V usage is TRBV7-2 and J usage is TRBJ2-4, with no clear D. Germline V lookup: CDR1 SGHTA, CDR2 FQGNSA. This CDR3 has 11 amino acids. V lost 7 bases, J lost 8 bases, and 9 bases lay in between. In DNA form, the CDR3 reads TGTGCCAGCACCGATGGATACATTCAGTACTTC. Encoded protein: CASTDGYIQYF.

In the case of this clonotype: This may be a read error, as it is one base from a much larger clone. V and J are TRBV6-2 or TRBV6-3 and TRBJ2-1; D not resolved. The J call may be wrong; the DNA end is better matched by TRBJ2-7. This CDR3 contains 12 residues. Germline CDR1 reads MNHEY; CDR2 reads SVGEGT. This CDR3 reads CAGSFSDYEQYF. The CDR3 DNA reads TGTGCCGGCAGTTTTTCCGACTACGAGCAGTACTTC.

As for this clonotype: At one boundary the junction diverges from the germline segment, which might be a read error. This rearrangement joins TRBV7-2 to TRBJ2-5; D not resolved. From germline, CDR1 is SGHTA and CDR2 FQGNSA. This CDR3 is built from 14 residues. The CDR3 sequence: CASSSKGTEETQYF. The CDR3 DNA reads TGCGCCAGCAGCTCTAAGGGTACCGAAGAGACCCAGTACTTC.

This chain joins TRBV4-2 and TRBJ1-5; D gene uncertain. This CDR3 comprises 16 residues. Trimming left V 0 bases short and J 7 bases short, with 16 bases between. Germline V gene lookup returns CDR1 LGHNA and CDR2 YNFKEQ. In DNA, the CDR3 is TGTGCCAGCAGCCAAGATTTGGAGGGAGTACACCAGCCCCAGCATTTT. It is translated as CASSQDLEGVHQPQHF.

This clonotype was counted only a few times. The chain employs TRBV5-1 and TRBJ2-1; 9 nucleotides align to TRBD1. The CDR3 sequence is 16 residues long. Germline V CDR1 and CDR2: SGHRS, YFSETQ. Trimming removed 2 bases from V and 5 bases from J; junction bases left unmatched: 8. The CDR3 loop reads CASSFGGDRVNNEQFF. The CDR3 bases are TGCGCCAGCAGCTTTGGGGGGGACAGGGTAAACAATGAGCAGTTCTTC.

The chain has TRBV29-1 and TRBJ1-1, with 12 bases matching TRBD1. CDR1 is SQVTM, CDR2 ANQGSEA, per germline. This CDR3 has 15 residues. V dropped 4 bases and J dropped 6; count of bases not matched to a gene: 9. CDR3 in amino acids: CSVGSFGTGGPEAFF. The DNA for the CDR3 is TGCAGCGTTGGATCTTTCGGGACAGGGGGCCCTGAAGCTTTCTTT. Full variable domain (outside the CDR3, taken from reference TRBV29-1 and TRBJ1-1): SAVISQKPSRDICQRGTSLTIQCQVDSQVTMMFWYRQQPGQSLTLIATANQGSEATYESGFVIDKFPISRPNLTFSTLTVSNMSPEDSSIYLCSVGSFGTGGPEAFFGQGTRLTVV.

This clonotype was picked up a small number of times. The CDR3 DNA reads as TGTGCCAGCAGCGTTTTTGGGGTAGCAGAGACCCAGTACTTC. It encodes CASSVFGVAETQYF. V gene TRBV9 combines with J gene TRBJ2-5; D call uncertain. Germline loops: CDR1 SGDLS, CDR2 YYNGEE. Trimming removed 2 bases at V and 4 bases at J, with 12 bases between. The CDR3 has 14 amino acids.

The chain employs TRBV4-1 and TRBJ1-1; D uncertain. The ends were cut back, 0 bases at V and 0 bases at J, with 8 bases in the middle. In germline, CDR1 is MGHRA, CDR2 YSYEKL. The CDR3 covers 15 residues. The CDR3 spells CASSQEGILNTEAFF. The CDR3 bases are TGCGCCAGCAGCCAAGAAGGAATTTTGAACACTGAAGCTTTCTTT.

This clonotype was seen a few times. J is TRBJ2-3 and V is TRBV6-2 or TRBV6-3, with D possibly being TRBD1 (6 bases). Trimming removed 2 bases at V and 5 bases at J, with 14 bases between. CDR1 MNHEY and CDR2 SVGEGT come from the germline V gene. The CDR3 has 15 residues. This CDR3 is CASSYVRQGQDTQYF. CDR3 nucleotides: TGTGCCAGCAGTTACGTTAGGCAGGGGCAAGATACGCAGTATTTT.